The next 27 T cell receptor beta chains were all read from a single sample in a study of cytomegalovirus exposure and HLA in healthy donors. The PCR used 60 Vbeta and 13 Jbeta primers. Generated by immunoSEQ multiplex PCR, the TCRdb table keeps only in-frame clones and is missing some. The table has approximately 190,000 clones, over 60% seen once; the top ten hold less than 2.5%. The material sequenced was PBMCs. These receptors all come from a woman in her 30s in good health and CMV-seropositive.

This clone showed up just a few times. V and J are TRBV7-9 and TRBJ1-1, with 12 bases aligning to TRBD1. Germline values: CDR1 SEHNR, CDR2 FQNEAQ (reference sequence). The V gene end was trimmed by 5 bases and the J gene end by 4 bases; junction bases not matched to a gene: 14. The CDR3 has 18 amino acids. CDR3 sequence (DNA): TGTGCCAGCAGCCCGTCGATCGGGACAGGGGGCTGGCGCACTGAAGCTTTCTTT. Amino acids: CASSPSIGTGGWRTEAFF.

The rearrangement joins TRBV7-9 to TRBJ2-5; 10 bases match TRBD1. The germline CDR1 and CDR2 sequences are SEHNR and FQNEAQ (reference sequence). The CDR3 consists of 13 residues. Unmatched junction bases numbered 6, after V lost 6 bases and J lost 8 bases. CDR3 coding DNA: TGTGCCAGCAGTCTCGGACAGGGGGGAACCCAGTACTTC. Its protein is CASSLGQGGTQYF.

This clone was picked up a small number of times. J is TRBJ2-3 and V is TRBV28; D possibly corresponds to TRBD2 (5 bases). The germline V gene has CDR1 MDHEN and CDR2 SYDVKM. V lost 7 bases to trimming and J lost 5 bases, with 16 bases between them. The CDR3 sequence is 14 residues long. In nucleotides, the CDR3 is TGTGCCAGCACTGAGGGCGGAGTGAGAGATACGCAGTATTTT. Protein: CASTEGGVRDTQYF.

This chain links TRBV5-1 with TRBJ1-3; D is unresolved. V was shortened by 4 bases and J by 0 bases, with 8 bases between the two germline ends. The CDR3 length is 14 residues. Germline V lookup: CDR1 SGHRS, CDR2 YFSETQ. The CDR3 spells CASSPGYSGNTIYF. CDR3 coding DNA: TGCGCCAGCAGCCCCGGTTACTCTGGAAACACCATATATTTT.

This clone was seen only a few times. The rearrangement links TRBV30 to TRBJ2-2, with 9 bases fitting TRBD2. The CDR3 is made up of 14 amino acids. The V segment lost 8 bases and the J segment 7 bases; nucleotides outside the gene matches: 11. Germline CDR1 is GTSNPN and CDR2 is SVGIG (reference sequence). This CDR3 is CASQAGGFLGELFF. The CDR3, as DNA: TGTGCCAGCCAAGCGGGGGGCTTTCTCGGGGAGCTGTTTTTT.

The rearrangement uses TRBV30 and TRBJ1-2; 7 bases are shared with TRBD1. Germline trimming cut 5 bases from V and 7 bases from J; bases unmatched to any gene: 4. The CDR3 covers 11 residues. In germline, CDR1 is GTSNPN, CDR2 SVGIG (reference sequence). This CDR3 is CAWEGAVGYTF. The CDR3 DNA is TGTGCCTGGGAGGGGGCGGTTGGCTACACCTTC.

This clone was found once. V is TRBV11-1 and J is TRBJ2-3; 8 bases are a match to TRBD2. Unmatched junction bases numbered 5, after V lost 4 bases and J lost 2 bases. The CDR3 runs to 15 residues. The germline gives CDR1 SGHAT, CDR2 FQDESV (reference sequence). For the CDR3, the DNA is TGTGCCAGCAGCTCCGGGACTAGAACCACAGATACGCAGTATTTT. This encodes CASSSGTRTTDTQYF. Based on the CDR3 plus reference TRBV11-1 and TRBJ2-3, the full variable domain is EAEVAQSPRYKITEKSQAVAFWCDPISGHATLYWYRQILGQGPELLVQFQDESVVDDSQLPKDRFSAERLKGVDSTLKIQPAELGDSAMYLCASSSGTRTTDTQYFGPGTRLTVL.

The chain uses TRBV28 and TRBJ2-5, with D possibly TRBD1 on 5 matching bases. This CDR3 has 14 residues. CDR1 and CDR2 from the germline V gene are MDHEN and SYDVKM. The V gene lost 10 bases and the J gene lost 2 bases, with 17 bases spanning the gap. CDR3 nucleotide sequence: TGTGCCATCTCTGGTGGACAACATCAAGAGACCCAGTACTTC. Protein: CAISGGQHQETQYF.

The chain is built from TRBV28 and TRBJ1-6; 9 nucleotides line up with TRBD1. The germline V gene encodes CDR1 MDHEN and CDR2 SYDVKM. The CDR3 has 13 amino acids. V gave up 5 bases and J gave up 9 bases; unmatched junction bases: 2. The CDR3 region has the DNA TGTGCCAGCAGTCCGACAGGGGGTTCACCCCTCCACTTT. Protein: CASSPTGGSPLHF.

V and J are TRBV7-2 and TRBJ2-5; 9 bases agree with TRBD2. Germline CDR1 and CDR2: SGHTA and FQGNSA. After removal of 6 bases from V and 4 bases from J, the junction contained 9 bases not matched to a gene. This CDR3 has 15 residues. The CDR3 reads CASSQAGGGGETQYF. As DNA, the CDR3 is TGTGCCAGCAGTCAGGCGGGCGGGGGGGGAGAGACCCAGTACTTC.

This clone has only a few counts. For the CDR3, the DNA is TGTGCCAGCAGCCTCAGGGACAGACCGAACACTGAAGCTTTCTTT. Translating it yields CASSLRDRPNTEAFF. The chain recombines TRBV7-2 with TRBJ1-1; 7 bases agree with TRBD1. This CDR3 contains 15 residues. With 5 bases clipped from V and 1 base from J, the junction kept 7 bases outside the gene matches. Per the germline V gene, CDR1 is SGHTA and CDR2 is FQGNSA.

This chain uses TRBV30 with TRBJ2-3; 8 bases line up with TRBD1. CDR1 and CDR2 (germline): GTSNPN, SVGIG (reference sequence). This CDR3 is built from 15 residues. The V and J ends lost 1 base and 1 base, in that order; junction bases with no gene match: 4. The CDR3 spells CAWSGQGAGTDTQYF. CDR3 DNA: TGTGCCTGGAGTGGCCAGGGGGCGGGCACAGATACGCAGTATTTT.

The chain links TRBV5-6 to TRBJ1-3; D ambiguous. In germline, CDR1 is SGHDT, CDR2 YYEEEE. The CDR3 extends over 16 amino acids. The germline V and J ends were trimmed by 2 bases and 0 bases, with 12 bases remaining between them. Written as DNA, the CDR3 is TGTGCCAGCAGCTTCGGTGGGCCTTTCTCTGGAAACACCATATATTTT. Amino acid sequence: CASSFGGPFSGNTIYF.

The chain is built from TRBV5-5 and TRBJ1-1; D possibly corresponds to TRBD1 (6 bases). CDR3 length equals 14 residues. V shed 3 bases and J shed 3 bases, with 12 bases lying between them. Looked up from germline, CDR1 is SGHKS and CDR2 is YYEKEE (reference sequence). DNA for the CDR3: TGTGCCAGCAGCTCCGGGGGGGCTTACACTGAAGCTTTCTTT. It specifies CASSSGGAYTEAFF.

The rearrangement links TRBV4-3 to TRBJ2-3; TRBD2 might be the D (6 bases). The germline V gene encodes CDR1 LGHNA and CDR2 YSLEER. This CDR3 spans 16 amino acids. The V and J ends lost 5 bases and 4 bases respectively, with 19 bases between them. The CDR3 is CASSTIFGSGADTQYF. DNA for the CDR3: TGCGCCAGCAGCACCATCTTCGGGAGTGGGGCAGATACGCAGTATTTT.

This clone has only a few counts. The CDR3 loop is CASGLTSPSARHTDTQYF. The DNA of the CDR3 is TGTGCTAGTGGTTTAACCTCTCCTAGTGCGCGGCACACAGATACGCAGTATTTT. The rearrangement uses TRBV12-5 and TRBJ2-3; D uncertain. The germline V and J ends were trimmed by 3 bases and 2 bases, with 21 bases remaining between them. CDR1 and CDR2 from the germline V gene are LGHNT and FRNRAP. This CDR3 comprises 18 residues. Looking up the rest from reference TRBV12-5 and TRBJ2-3 gives the full variable domain: DARVTQTPRHKVTEMGQEVTMRCQPILGHNTVFWYRQTMMQGLELLAYFRNRAPLDDSGMPKDRFSAEMPDATLATLKIQPSEPRDSAVYFCASGLTSPSARHTDTQYFGPGTRLTVL.

This CDR3 is CAVKEQGLYRTEAFF. Here the CDR3 DNA reads TGTGCCGTAAAAGAACAGGGGCTCTATCGCACTGAAGCTTTCTTT. The chain combines TRBV19 with TRBJ1-1; TRBD1 agrees at 7 bases. The CDR3 sequence is 15 residues long. V shed 11 bases and J 4 bases; nucleotides not matched to a gene: 16. Germline CDR1 is LNHDA and CDR2 is SQIVND (reference sequence).

This rearrangement joins TRBV6-1 to TRBJ2-3; D might be TRBD2 (6 bases). V was cut by 6 bases and J by 4 bases, with 14 bases left in between. Germline V CDR1 and CDR2: MNHNS, SASEGT. This CDR3 region has 14 residues. The chain's CDR3 is CASSGTGPADTQYF. CDR3 nucleotide sequence: TGTGCCAGCAGCGGGACTGGCCCCGCAGATACGCAGTATTTT.

The rearrangement links TRBV5-1 to TRBJ1-4, with D hard to call. The CDR3 contains 13 residues. Germline V gene lookup returns CDR1 SGHRS and CDR2 YFSETQ. V lost 0 bases to trimming and J lost 11 bases, with 11 bases between them. Here the CDR3 DNA reads TGCGCCAGCAGCTTGGCCGGCAGAGGGAAACTGTTTTTT. Translation gives CASSLAGRGKLFF.

The chain combines TRBV28 with TRBJ1-2; 10 bases are shared with TRBD1. J gave up 7 bases and V 2 bases, and 7 bases lay outside the gene matches. The germline gives CDR1 MDHEN, CDR2 SYDVKM. This CDR3 contains 15 residues. Here the CDR3 reads CASSLGGTGVSGYTF. The CDR3 bases are TGTGCCAGCAGTTTAGGAGGGACAGGGGTCTCTGGCTACACCTTC.

J is TRBJ1-5 and V is TRBV7-2; the match to TRBD1 covers 12 bases. The CDR3 is 15 residues long. The J segment lost 5 bases and the V segment lost 6 bases, leaving 5 bases of the junction unmatched. CDR1 is SGHTA and CDR2 is FQGNSA in the germline V gene. The CDR3 here is CASSSGTGGYQPQHF. The CDR3 bases are TGTGCCAGCAGTTCCGGGACAGGGGGCTATCAGCCCCAGCATTTT.

The chain employs TRBV5-6 and TRBJ2-4; possibly TRBD2 for D (6 bases). Per the germline V gene, CDR1 is SGHDT and CDR2 is YYEEEE. The length of the CDR3 is 16 residues. Trimming removed 4 bases from V and 0 bases from J, with 14 bases in between. The CDR3 DNA sequence: TGTGCCAGCAGCCGACGGAGGGACCTAGCCAAAAACATTCAGTACTTC. Its protein product is CASSRRRDLAKNIQYF.

V and J are TRBV6-5 and TRBJ2-2; the D gene is possibly TRBD2 (5 bases). CDR1 MNHEY and CDR2 SVGAGI come from the germline V gene. This CDR3 has 15 amino acids. V gave up 6 bases and J gave up 4 bases, with 15 bases separating them. CDR3 residues: CASRSPGITTGELFF. Here the CDR3 DNA reads TGTGCCAGCAGGAGTCCCGGGATCACCACCGGGGAGCTGTTTTTT.

This clone was seen only a few times. This CDR3 reads CASSLELAKNIQYF. CDR3 nucleotides: TGTGCCAGCAGCCTCGAGCTAGCCAAAAACATTCAGTACTTC. The chain has TRBV7-9 and TRBJ2-4, with D unclear. Trimming removed 5 bases from V and 0 bases from J, with 8 bases in between. This CDR3 comprises 14 residues. In germline, CDR1 is SEHNR, CDR2 FQNEAQ (reference sequence).

The rearrangement joins TRBV28 to TRBJ2-3, with TRBD2 matching over 13 bases. The CDR3 spans 18 residues. The germline CDR1 and CDR2 sequences are MDHEN and SYDVKM. V lost 5 bases, J lost 3 bases, and 11 bases stayed unmatched. The CDR3 spells CASSRQRLAGGGTDTQYF. The CDR3 DNA reads TGTGCCAGCAGTCGACAAAGACTAGCGGGAGGCGGGACAGATACGCAGTATTTT.

This chain uses TRBV6-5 with TRBJ1-1; D might be TRBD1 (5 bases). The V end lost 0 bases, the J end lost 5 bases, and 13 bases lay between the germline ends. This CDR3 contains 15 residues. Germline V lookup: CDR1 MNHEY, CDR2 SVGAGI. As DNA, the CDR3 is TGTGCCAGCAGTTACTCGGGGGGAACGTGGACTGAAGCTTTCTTT. Its protein is CASSYSGGTWTEAFF.

The V call is TRBV4-3, the J call TRBJ2-7, with 7 bases fitting TRBD2. The V and J ends lost 0 bases and 3 bases, in that order; junction bases with no gene match: 8. Germline V CDR1 and CDR2: LGHNA, YSLEER. This CDR3 is built from 16 residues. This CDR3 reads CASSQEVGGGFYEQYF. CDR3 bases: TGCGCCAGCAGCCAAGAAGTTGGCGGGGGATTCTACGAGCAGTACTTC.